Listed here are 26 T cell receptor beta chains from one sample, sequenced in a study of radiotherapy plus CTLA-4 blockade in lung cancer. Repertoires were generated with immunoSEQ multiplex PCR, while TCRdb's copy carries only in-frame clones and drops some. The table has about 45,000 clones, roughly 76% seen once. Sequenced material: peripheral blood, taken from a patient treated with radiotherapy plus ipilimumab. Receptors were obtained from a human donor with non-small cell lung cancer who had a complete response to radiotherapy plus ipilimumab.

The chain combines TRBV2 with TRBJ2-5; 8 bases line up with TRBD1. With 4 bases clipped from V and 5 bases from J, the junction kept 6 bases outside the gene matches. In germline, CDR1 is SNHLY, CDR2 FYNNEI. The CDR3 has 14 residues. CDR3 sequence reads: CASSVTGGYETQYF. The CDR3 DNA sequence: TGTGCCAGCAGTGTAACAGGGGGTTACGAGACCCAGTACTTC.

This chain joins TRBV28 and TRBJ1-2; 7 bases align to TRBD1. The CDR3 is made up of 16 amino acids. V was pared by 6 bases and J by 0 bases, with 10 bases of the junction left unmatched. Germline V CDR1 and CDR2: MDHEN, SYDVKM. DNA for the CDR3: TGTGCCAGCAGAACAATACGGGACAGCCCTAACTATGGCTACACCTTC. As protein: CASRTIRDSPNYGYTF.

The chain links TRBV4-1 to TRBJ2-7, with D uncertain. CDR1 MGHRA and CDR2 YSYEKL come from the germline V gene. The CDR3 length is 15 residues. Between the trimmed V and J ends, which lost 1 base and 2 bases, there was a span of 12 bases. This CDR3 is CASSQASISPYEQYF. CDR3 nucleotides: TGCGCCAGCAGCCAAGCCTCCATCAGTCCCTACGAGCAGTACTTC.

The chain carries TRBV6-1 and TRBJ1-6, with D uncertain. There are 14 residues in the CDR3. CDR1 is MNHNS and CDR2 is SASEGT in the germline V gene. Trimming cost V 8 bases and J 3 bases, with 11 bases left between them. CDR3 protein: CASDSPFYNSPLHF. The CDR3 nucleotides read TGTGCCAGCGACTCTCCTTTCTATAATTCACCCCTCCACTTT.

There are a few counts of this clone. The chain employs TRBV5-4 and TRBJ2-6; tentatively, D is TRBD1 (6 bases). The CDR3 has 17 residues. V was trimmed by 4 bases and J by 2 bases, leaving 16 bases between them. Germline CDR1 reads SGHNT; CDR2 reads YYREEE (reference sequence). The DNA of the CDR3 is TGTGCCAGCAGCCCACCCCTAACAGGGCCTGGGGCCAACGTCCTGACTTTC. Translation: CASSPPLTGPGANVLTF.

J is TRBJ2-3 and V is TRBV9; 7 bases align to TRBD2. After removal of 4 bases from V and 5 bases from J, the junction contained 13 bases not matched to a gene. Germline V gives CDR1 SGDLS, CDR2 YYNGEE. The CDR3 extends over 16 amino acids. The CDR3 region is CASSMGGVVGRDTQYF. In DNA, the CDR3 is TGTGCCAGCAGCATGGGAGGGGTAGTGGGCCGAGATACGCAGTATTTT.

The chain has TRBV7-2 and TRBJ1-6; maybe TRBD1 (6 bases). This CDR3 has 15 residues. The germline V and J ends were trimmed by 4 bases and 7 bases, with 14 bases remaining between them. The germline gives CDR1 SGHTA, CDR2 FQGNSA. CDR3 protein: CASSSPRGKNSPLHF. The DNA of the CDR3 is TGTGCCAGCAGCTCGCCCAGGGGAAAGAATTCACCCCTCCACTTT.

This chain joins TRBV6-5 and TRBJ2-7, with a possible D match to TRBD2 (5 bases). Germline-derived CDR1 and CDR2 are MNHEY and SVGAGI. V lost 2 bases and J 6 bases, leaving 14 bases between the germline ends. The CDR3 loop spans 14 amino acids. This chain's CDR3 is CASSYRTALPEQYF. The CDR3 DNA follows: TGTGCCAGCAGTTACCGGACTGCACTCCCCGAGCAGTACTTC.

CDR3: CASSRQGNTEAFF. In DNA form, the CDR3 reads TGTGCCAGCAGTCGACAGGGGAACACTGAAGCTTTCTTT. The chain links TRBV7-9 to TRBJ1-1; 7 bases are shared with TRBD1. CDR1 is SEHNR and CDR2 is FQNEAQ in the germline V gene (reference sequence). CDR3 size: 13 residues. V lost 6 bases and J lost 1; bases outside the gene matches: 2.

To note about this clone: The sample carries other DNA sequences with the same CDR3. This rearrangement joins TRBV19 to TRBJ1-2, with D possibly TRBD1 on 6 matching bases. The germline V and J ends were trimmed by 5 bases and 8 bases, with 21 bases remaining between them. The CDR3 is 15 amino acids. Germline values: CDR1 LNHDA, CDR2 SQIVND (reference sequence). The CDR3: CASSWGGQYNFGYTF. The CDR3, as DNA: TGTGCCAGTAGTTGGGGGGGACAATATAATTTCGGCTACACCTTC.

V gene TRBV10-2 combines with J gene TRBJ2-1; 13 bases line up with TRBD2. The CDR3 length is 14 residues. V shed 8 bases, J shed 6 bases, and the junction held 4 bases outside the gene matches. CDR1 and CDR2 (germline): WSHSY, SAAADI. In nucleotides, the CDR3 is TGCGCCAGCCGACTAGCGGGAGGAGGCAATGAGCAGTTCTTC. This sequence encodes CASRLAGGGNEQFF.

The CDR3 DNA reads as TGTGCCAGCAGCTTACCGGACAGGCGATATGGCTACACCTTC. Amino acid sequence: CASSLPDRRYGYTF. The V gene is TRBV7-9, the J gene TRBJ1-2; TRBD1 matches at 7 bases. Germline V lookup: CDR1 SEHNR, CDR2 FQNEAQ (reference sequence). CDR3 length: 14 amino acids. The junction had 5 bases not matched to a gene; V was cut back by 2 bases and J by 5 bases. Full variable domain (missing parts from reference TRBV7-9 and TRBJ1-2): DTGVSQNPRHKITKRGQNVTFRCDPISEHNRLYWYRQTLGQGPEFLTYFQNEAQLEKSRLLSDRFSAERPKGSFSTLEIQRTEQGDSAMYLCASSLPDRRYGYTFGSGTRLTVV.

This clone was seen once. The rearrangement links TRBV5-1 to TRBJ2-5, with 8 nucleotides matching TRBD2. CDR1 is SGHRS and CDR2 is YFSETQ in the germline V gene. The CDR3 is made up of 14 amino acids. Losses at the gene ends were 0 bases for V and 3 bases for J; bases not matched to a gene: 1. CDR3 protein: CASSLAGGEETQYF. CDR3 bases: TGCGCCAGCAGCTTGGCGGGGGGGGAAGAGACCCAGTACTTC.

V is TRBV7-3 and J is TRBJ1-2; 8 bases map to TRBD1. Germline V gene data show CDR1 as SGHTA and CDR2 as FQGTGA. V gave up 5 bases and J gave up 2 bases; unmatched junction bases: 4. There are 14 residues in the CDR3. CDR3 nucleotide sequence: TGTGCCAGCAGCCCAACAGGGGGGAACTATGGCTACACCTTC. Protein: CASSPTGGNYGYTF.

J is TRBJ1-2 and V is TRBV19, with D perhaps matching TRBD1 (6 bases). The CDR3 contains 15 residues. Germline V gives CDR1 LNHDA, CDR2 SQIVND (reference sequence). Trimming left V 6 bases short and J 5 bases short, with 19 bases between. CDR3 region: CASRGSGGGPYGYTF. The CDR3 DNA follows: TGTGCCAGTAGAGGATCGGGAGGGGGACCTTATGGCTACACCTTC. Supplemented by reference TRBV19 and TRBJ1-2, the full variable domain reads DGGITQSPKYLFRKEGQNVTLSCEQNLNHDAMYWYRQDPGQGLRLIYYSQIVNDFQKGDIAEGYSVSREKKESFPLTVTSAQKNPTAFYLCASRGSGGGPYGYTFGSGTRLTVV.

V usage is TRBV5-1 and J usage is TRBJ2-7; D not resolved. The CDR3 contains 15 residues. Germline CDR1 SGHRS, CDR2 YFSETQ. Trimming removed 4 bases at V and 3 bases at J, with 17 bases between. Here the CDR3 reads CASSGPAEANYEQYF. In nucleotides, the CDR3 is TGCGCCAGCAGCGGTCCTGCGGAAGCCAACTACGAGCAGTACTTC.

This clone appeared once. The chain couples TRBV19 to TRBJ2-6, with D maybe TRBD2 (5 bases). The CDR3 covers 16 residues. CDR1 LNHDA and CDR2 SQIVND come from the germline V gene (reference sequence). Trimming took 6 bases from V and 0 from J, leaving 12 bases between them. The CDR3 region is CASSHSRGSGANVLTF. CDR3 in DNA: TGTGCCAGTAGCCACTCTCGGGGCTCTGGGGCCAACGTCCTGACTTTC.

The chain has TRBV6-6 and TRBJ1-5; the D gene is possibly TRBD1 (6 bases). Germline CDR1 and CDR2: MNHNY and SVGAGI (reference sequence). The V and J ends lost 3 bases and 0 bases respectively, with 9 bases between them. The CDR3 length is 15 residues. The CDR3 loop reads CASSYSGVSNQPQHF. CDR3 DNA: TGTGCCAGCAGTTATTCAGGGGTTAGCAATCAGCCCCAGCATTTT.

This clone is a singleton in its sample. The chain combines TRBV18 with TRBJ1-1; D may be TRBD1 (6 bases). This CDR3 region has 15 residues. V lost 3 bases, J lost 0 bases, and 11 bases lay in between. The germline gives CDR1 KGHSH, CDR2 LQKENI. CDR3 DNA: TGTGCCAGCTCACCTCAGGACAGACTGAACACTGAAGCTTTCTTT. Encoded protein: CASSPQDRLNTEAFF.

The rearrangement links TRBV29-1 to TRBJ2-3; 7 bases map to TRBD2. Germline V gives CDR1 SQVTM, CDR2 ANQGSEA. The CDR3 runs to 14 residues. The V gene end was trimmed by 4 bases and the J gene end by 2 bases; junction bases not matched to a gene: 6. The CDR3 DNA reads TGCAGCGTTGTAGGTCGGGACTACACAGATACGCAGTATTTT. Translated, it gives CSVVGRDYTDTQYF.

V usage is TRBV19 and J usage is TRBJ2-3; D is uncertain. Looked up from germline, CDR1 is LNHDA and CDR2 is SQIVND (reference sequence). V shed 3 bases and J shed 0 bases, with 7 bases lying between them. This CDR3 region has 14 residues. The CDR3 nucleotides read TGTGCCAGTAGTATTGCCAGTAGCACAGATACGCAGTATTTT. Its translation: CASSIASSTDTQYF.

V gene TRBV18 combines with J gene TRBJ1-5, with D unresolved. Germline V lookup: CDR1 KGHSH, CDR2 LQKENI. Trimming stripped 2 bases from V and 4 bases from J, with 15 bases between. The CDR3 loop spans 16 amino acids. CDR3 in DNA: TGTGCCAGCTCACCATATCAGAGTAGAGGGAATCAGCCCCAGCATTTT. This translates into CASSPYQSRGNQPQHF.

This rearrangement joins TRBV7-3 to TRBJ2-5; 7 bases match TRBD2. Germline CDR1 reads SGHTA; CDR2 reads FQGTGA. V trimming: 4 bases; J trimming: 7 bases; junction bases outside the gene matches: 6. This CDR3 comprises 13 residues. DNA of the CDR3: TGTGCCAGCAGCTCTGGGACTACATGGACCCAGTACTTC. Protein: CASSSGTTWTQYF. The full variable domain, with the rest looked up from reference TRBV7-3 and TRBJ2-5, is GAGVSQTPSNKVTEKGKYVELRCDPISGHTALYWYRQSLGQGPEFLIYFQGTGAADDSGLPNDRFFAVRPEGSVSTLKIQRTERGDSAVYLCASSSGTTWTQYFGPGTRLLVL.

The V call is TRBV27, the J call TRBJ1-2; 8 bases align to TRBD1. The V and J ends lost 5 bases and 3 bases, in that order; junction bases with no gene match: 14. This CDR3 spans 17 amino acids. Germline V gives CDR1 MNHEY, CDR2 SMNVEV (reference sequence). The CDR3 nucleotides read TGTGCCAGCAGTCCTTCACAGGGGGGTCGATATTACTATGGCTACACCTTC. Translation: CASSPSQGGRYYYGYTF.

The chain employs TRBV4-1 and TRBJ2-5; 9 nucleotides align to TRBD2. The V and J ends lost 4 bases and 4 bases, in that order; junction bases with no gene match: 10. Germline CDR1 and CDR2: MGHRA and YSYEKL. The CDR3 consists of 16 residues. In DNA form, the CDR3 reads TGCGCCAGCAGCCTAGAGCGGGGGGACCTCCCAGAGACCCAGTACTTC. Translating gives CASSLERGDLPETQYF.

In its sample, this clone was seen once. The rearrangement links TRBV10-1 to TRBJ2-3; 12 bases are shared with TRBD2. This CDR3 contains 17 residues. V shed 4 bases and J 1 base; nucleotides not matched to a gene: 6. Germline CDR1 is WNHNN and CDR2 is SYGVQD (reference sequence). The CDR3 DNA sequence: TGCGCCAGCAGTGGGACTAGCGGGAACCCTCGCACAGATACGCAGTATTTT. It encodes CASSGTSGNPRTDTQYF.